The clone carrying this TCR beta chain was found a few times. Per germline, CDR1 LGHNA and CDR2 YSLEER. V was trimmed by 1 base and J by 4 bases, leaving 15 bases between them. The CDR3 sequence is 16 residues long. Every donor was a healthy person donating bone marrow. The sample comes from a study of cytomegalovirus exposure and HLA in healthy donors. A multiplex PCR was run with 60 Vbeta primers and 13 Jbeta primers. Sequencing was performed with immunoSEQ multiplex PCR; in TCRdb, only in-frame clones are kept and a portion is missing. The sample holds under 110,000 clones; 65% to 80% are singletons and the top ten take approximately 2.1%.

The J gene is TRBJ2-3, the V gene TRBV4-3, with D maybe TRBD2 (5 bases). Specimen: PBMCs. The TCR originated in a woman aged 40 to 49 in good health and CMV-seronegative. CDR3 in amino acids: CASSQGRSSFADTQYF. CDR3 coding DNA: TGCGCCAGCAGCCAAGGTCGGTCTAGCTTCGCAGATACGCAGTATTTT.